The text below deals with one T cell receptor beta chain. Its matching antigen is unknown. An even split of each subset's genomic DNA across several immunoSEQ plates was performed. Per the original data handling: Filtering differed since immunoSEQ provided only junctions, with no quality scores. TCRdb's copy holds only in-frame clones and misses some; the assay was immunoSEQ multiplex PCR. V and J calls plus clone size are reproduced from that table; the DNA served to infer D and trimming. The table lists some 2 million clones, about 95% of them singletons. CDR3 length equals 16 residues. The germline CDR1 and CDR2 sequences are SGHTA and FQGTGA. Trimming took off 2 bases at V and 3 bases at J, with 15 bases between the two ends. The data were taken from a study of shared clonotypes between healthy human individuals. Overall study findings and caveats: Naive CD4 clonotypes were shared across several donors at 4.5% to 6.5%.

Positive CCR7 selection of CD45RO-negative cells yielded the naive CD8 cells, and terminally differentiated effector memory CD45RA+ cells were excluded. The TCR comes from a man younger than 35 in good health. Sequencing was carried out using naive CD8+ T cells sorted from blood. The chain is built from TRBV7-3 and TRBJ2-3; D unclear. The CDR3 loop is CASSLSAASQTDTQYF. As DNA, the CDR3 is TGTGCCAGCAGCTTATCCGCGGCCAGCCAAACAGATACGCAGTATTTT. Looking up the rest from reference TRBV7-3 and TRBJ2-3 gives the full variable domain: GAGVSQTPSNKVTEKGKYVELRCDPISGHTALYWYRQSLGQGPEFLIYFQGTGAADDSGLPNDRFFAVRPEGSVSTLKIQRTERGDSAVYLCASSLSAASQTDTQYFGPGTRLTVL.